Below, one TCR beta chain is given with its context. Its antigen is undetermined. Molecular identifiers with 6-nucleotide sample barcodes were added during cDNA synthesis via template switching. TCRdb reprocessed the 5' RACE reads and reports one entry per CDR3 protein, with no DNA. In total, the table holds fewer than 400,000 distinct CDR3 sequences. This sample is drawn from a study of monozygotic twins with inflammatory bowel disease. The study's findings and limits: Individual T cell subtypes were not distinguishable. The authors note that differing immunosuppressive treatments may have added variability to patient repertoires.

Per the germline V gene, CDR1 is MNHNS and CDR2 is SASEGT. The CDR3 runs to 15 residues. Sequencing input: blood. V and J are TRBV6-1 and TRBJ2-5; TCRdb calls TRBD1, which cannot be checked without DNA. The clonotype originates from a human donor with ulcerative colitis or Crohn's disease, or a healthy co-twin of an affected twin (not recorded which). CDR3 in amino acids: CASRSLGGQVTTQYF.